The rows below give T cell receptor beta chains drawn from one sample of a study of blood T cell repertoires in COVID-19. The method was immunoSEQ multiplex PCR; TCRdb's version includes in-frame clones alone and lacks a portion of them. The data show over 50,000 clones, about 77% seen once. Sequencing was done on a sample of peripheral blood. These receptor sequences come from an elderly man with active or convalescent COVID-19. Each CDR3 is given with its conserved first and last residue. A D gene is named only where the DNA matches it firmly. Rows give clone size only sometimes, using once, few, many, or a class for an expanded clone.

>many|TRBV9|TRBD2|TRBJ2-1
CASSGPTPTSGNDEQFF
TGTGCCAGCAGCGGGCCAACCCCGACTAGCGGGAACGATGAGCAGTTCTTC
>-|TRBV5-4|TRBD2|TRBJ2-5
CASMPAGGQETQYF
TGTGCCAGCATGCCAGCGGGGGGCCAAGAGACCCAGTACTTC
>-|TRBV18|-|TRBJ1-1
CASSRDSGGMSTEAFF
TGTGCCAGCTCACGCGATAGTGGGGGGATGAGCACTGAAGCTTTCTTT
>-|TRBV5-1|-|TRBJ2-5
CASSTYRGFQETQYF
TGCGCCAGCAGCACGTATCGGGGATTCCAAGAGACCCAGTACTTC
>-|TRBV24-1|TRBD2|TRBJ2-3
CATSDPTSGSTDTQYF
TGTGCCACCAGTGATCCGACTAGCGGGAGTACAGATACGCAGTATTTT
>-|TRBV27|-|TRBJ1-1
CASRLEGHTEAFF
TGTGCCAGCAGGCTGGAGGGACACACTGAAGCTTTCTTT
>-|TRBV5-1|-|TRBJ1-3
CASSRLPKGPQGTGNTIYF
TGCGCCAGCAGCCGCTTGCCAAAGGGCCCTCAGGGTACTGGGAACACCATATATTTT
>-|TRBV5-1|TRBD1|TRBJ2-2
CASSPDRGHSGELFF
TGCGCCAGCAGCCCTGACAGGGGGCATAGCGGGGAGCTGTTTTTT
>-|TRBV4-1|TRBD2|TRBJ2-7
CASSQETGTSGSSAYYEQYF
TGCGCCAGCAGCCAAGAAACTGGAACTAGCGGGAGTTCAGCCTACTACGAGCAGTACTTC
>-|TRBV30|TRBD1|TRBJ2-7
CAWSRGTEYEQYF
TGTGCCTGGAGTCGAGGGACAGAATACGAGCAGTACTTC
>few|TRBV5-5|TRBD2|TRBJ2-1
CASSLEERGGQFF
TGTGCCAGCAGCTTGGAGGAGCGGGGGGGCCAGTTCTTC
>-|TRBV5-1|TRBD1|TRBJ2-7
CASSPQGTGNNEQYF
TGCGCCAGCAGCCCCCAGGGGACAGGGAACAACGAGCAGTACTTC
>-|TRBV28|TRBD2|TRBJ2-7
CASSRSGSPSDEQYF
TGTGCCAGCAGTCGTAGCGGGTCACCCTCGGACGAGCAGTACTTC
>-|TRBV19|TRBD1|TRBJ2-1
CASRERDRYNDEQFF
TGTGCCAGTAGAGAACGGGACAGGTATAATGATGAGCAGTTCTTC
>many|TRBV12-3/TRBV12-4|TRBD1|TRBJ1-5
CASKTGLQPQHF
TGTGCCAGCAAGACAGGGTTACAGCCCCAGCATTTT
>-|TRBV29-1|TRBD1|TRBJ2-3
CSGGTGGTDTQYF
TGCAGCGGAGGGACAGGGGGAACAGATACGCAGTATTTT
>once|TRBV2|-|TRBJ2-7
CASRVDGVGEQYF
TGTGCCAGCAGGGTGGACGGGGTGGGCGAGCAGTACTTC
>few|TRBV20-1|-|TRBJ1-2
CSATSGNGYTF
TGCAGTGCTACATCGGGGAATGGCTACACCTTC
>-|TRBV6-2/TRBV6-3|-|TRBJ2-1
CASSYSNSEQFF
TGTGCCAGCAGTTACTCGAATAGCGAGCAGTTCTTC
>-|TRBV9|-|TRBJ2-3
CASSSSSGYTDTQYF
TGTGCCAGCAGCTCCAGCAGCGGATACACAGATACGCAGTATTTT
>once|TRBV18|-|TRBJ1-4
CASSPYRVGDEKLFF
TGTGCCAGCTCACCCTACAGGGTAGGGGATGAAAAACTGTTTTTT
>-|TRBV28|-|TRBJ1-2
CASSFGGNYGYTF
TGTGCCAGCAGTTTCGGCGGAAACTATGGCTACACCTTC
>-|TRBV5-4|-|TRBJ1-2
CASSLVGDSYTF
TGTGCCAGCAGCTTGGTCGGGGATAGCTACACCTTC
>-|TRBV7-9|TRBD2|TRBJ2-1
CASSRPGLAPNEQFF
TGTGCCAGCAGCCGACCGGGACTAGCGCCCAATGAGCAGTTCTTC
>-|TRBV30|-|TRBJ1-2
CAWSPWSDGYTF
TGTGCCTGGAGCCCATGGTCGGATGGCTACACCTTC
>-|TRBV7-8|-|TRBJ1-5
CASSTRAGIYSNQPQHF
TGTGCCAGCAGCACCCGCGCAGGGATATATAGCAATCAGCCCCAGCATTTT
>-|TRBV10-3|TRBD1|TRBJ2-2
CAISVSSGQGWTGELFF
TGTGCCATCAGTGTTTCCTCGGGACAGGGCTGGACCGGGGAGCTGTTTTTT
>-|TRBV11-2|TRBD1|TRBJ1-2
CASSLGDRGLGYTF
TGTGCCAGCAGCTTAGGTGACAGGGGGCTTGGCTACACCTTC
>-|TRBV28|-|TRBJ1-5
CASSFDRFNQPQHF
TGTGCCAGCAGTTTCGACAGATTCAATCAGCCCCAGCATTTT
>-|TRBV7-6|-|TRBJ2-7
CASSVDYPYEQYF
TGTGCCAGCAGCGTGGACTACCCCTACGAGCAGTACTTC
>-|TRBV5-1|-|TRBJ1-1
CASSYSGTHNTEAFF
TGCGCCAGCAGCTATTCCGGGACACATAACACTGAAGCTTTCTTT
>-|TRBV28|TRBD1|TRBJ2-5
CASSLAGGGETQYF
TGTGCCAGCAGTTTGGCAGGGGGCGGAGAGACCCAGTACTTC
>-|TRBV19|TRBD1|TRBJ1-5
CASSMTGGGQPQHF
TGTGCCAGTAGTATGACAGGGGGCGGACAGCCCCAGCATTTT
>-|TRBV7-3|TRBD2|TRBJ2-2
CASSLWGTSGSGAGELFF
TGTGCCAGCAGCTTATGGGGGACTAGCGGAAGCGGGGCCGGGGAGCTGTTTTTT
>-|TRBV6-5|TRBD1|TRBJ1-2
CASKQGSSGYTF
TGTGCCAGTAAACAGGGGTCTAGTGGCTACACCTTC
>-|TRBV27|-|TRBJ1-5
CASKERNQPQHF
TGTGCCAGCAAGGAGAGAAATCAGCCCCAGCATTTT
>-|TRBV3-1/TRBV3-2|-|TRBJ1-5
CASSQHGGQPQHF
TGTGCCAGCAGCCAGCATGGAGGTCAGCCCCAGCATTTT
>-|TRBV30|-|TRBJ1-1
CALAPGGRPEAFF
TGTGCCTTGGCCCCCGGGGGTAGGCCTGAAGCTTTCTTT
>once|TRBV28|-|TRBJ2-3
CASSLFGILATDTQYF
TGTGCCAGTTCTCTCTTTGGTATCCTAGCCACAGATACGCAGTATTTT
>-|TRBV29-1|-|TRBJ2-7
CSGTAAGAHEQYF
TGCAGCGGTACTGCGGCAGGGGCCCACGAGCAGTACTTC
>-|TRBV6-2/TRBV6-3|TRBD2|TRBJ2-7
CASSYWASGRSLDYEQYF
TGTGCCAGCAGTTACTGGGCTAGCGGGAGATCCTTAGACTACGAGCAGTACTTC
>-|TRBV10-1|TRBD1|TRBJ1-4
CASAGQADEKLFF
TGCGCCAGCGCTGGACAGGCGGATGAAAAACTGTTTTTT
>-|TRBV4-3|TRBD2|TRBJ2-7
CASSSQLAAKGEQYF
TGCGCCAGCAGCTCCCAACTAGCGGCAAAGGGCGAGCAGTACTTC
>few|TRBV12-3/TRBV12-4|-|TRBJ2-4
CASSPAKNIQYF
TGTGCCAGCAGTCCTGCCAAAAACATTCAGTACTTC
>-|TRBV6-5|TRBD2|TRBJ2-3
CASSAGGNTQYF
TGTGCCAGCAGCGCGGGGGGAAATACGCAGTATTTT
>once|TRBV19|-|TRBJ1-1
CASSIEGGNTEAFF
TGTGCCAGTAGTATCGAGGGCGGGAACACTGAAGCTTTCTTT
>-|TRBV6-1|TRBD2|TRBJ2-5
CASSDWSAGGPRGTQYF
TGTGCCAGCAGTGATTGGTCGGCGGGAGGGCCGCGCGGGACCCAGTACTTC
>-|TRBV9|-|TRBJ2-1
CASSAPQGGSANEQFF
TGTGCCAGCAGCGCCCCCCAGGGGGGATCGGCGAATGAGCAGTTCTTC
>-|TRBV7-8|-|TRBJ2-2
CASSLVESGELFF
TGTGCCAGCAGCTTAGTAGAGTCCGGGGAGCTGTTTTTT
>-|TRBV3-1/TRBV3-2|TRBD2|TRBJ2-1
CASSQVAGGNEQFF
TGTGCCAGCAGCCAGGTAGCGGGAGGGAATGAGCAGTTCTTC